The rows below give T cell receptor beta chains drawn from one sample of a study of CD8 T cells in Susac syndrome. TCRdb redid the calling of the immunoSEQ multiplex PCR reads with MiXCR, one entry per CDR3 protein. This table has 150,000 or so distinct CDR3 sequences, just under 97% appearing once. Sequenced: CD8+ T cells from PBMCs. The receptor set was obtained from a human donor with multiple sclerosis. Both conserved end residues are part of each CDR3. D genes are given only for firm matches. Expanded clones are given a class, and other clones once, few, many or no size at all.

v_gene,abundance,d_gene,j_gene,CDR3nt,CDR3aa
TRBV29-1,.,TRBD1,TRBJ1-1,TGCAGCGTTGTTCATCCAGGGGGGAACACTGAAGCTTTCTTT,CSVVHPGGNTEAFF
TRBV3-1,.,TRBD2,TRBJ2-1,TGTGCCAGCAGCCGACCCCCGAGCGGGGGGTCGTCCCAGAAGCAGTTCTTC,CASSRPPSGGSSQKQFF
TRBV29-1,.,.,TRBJ1-5,TGCAGCACCTGTCCCTTGGGCAGGATCGTTGGCAATCAGCCCCAGCATTTT,CSTCPLGRIVGNQPQHF
TRBV19,.,.,TRBJ2-4,TGTGCCAGTAGTATCTTCTTCCCCCTCGACAGACTCAGCACCAAAAACATTCAGTACTTC,CASSIFFPLDRLSTKNIQYF
TRBV29-1,.,.,TRBJ2-5,TGCAGCGTGCACGACTATCAAGAGACCCAGTACTTC,CSVHDYQETQYF
TRBV7-3,.,TRBD1,TRBJ2-1,TGTGCCAGCAGCCCCGAAGACAGGGAAGGAAACAATGAGCAGTTCTTC,CASSPEDREGNNEQFF
TRBV24-1,.,.,TRBJ2-1,TGTGCCACCAGTGGTCGGGAGTCCTACAATGAGCAGTTCTTC,CATSGRESYNEQFF
TRBV20-1,.,.,TRBJ1-4,TGCAGTGCTCGGCCGCTTGCGGCTGGGATAACTAATGAAAAACTGTTTTTT,CSARPLAAGITNEKLFF
TRBV2,.,.,TRBJ1-1,TGTGCCAGCAGTGAATATGCGGGGAACACTGAAGCTTTCTTT,CASSEYAGNTEAFF
TRBV6-5,.,.,TRBJ2-3,TGTGCCAGCAGTGGGACTGCGGGGAATACGCAGTATTTT,CASSGTAGNTQYF
TRBV30,.,.,TRBJ1-2,TGTGCCTGGAGTTTTCGCGGGTTAGGGTATGGCTACACCTTC,CAWSFRGLGYGYTF
TRBV9,.,.,TRBJ1-6,TGTGCCAGCAGCCCCGACGGGGGGGGATCACCCCTCCACTTT,CASSPDGGGSPLHF
TRBV7-9,.,TRBD2,TRBJ2-7,TGTGCCAGCAGCTCCAGCGGGGGGGCTTACGAGCAGTACTTC,CASSSSGGAYEQYF
TRBV12-3/TRBV12-4,once,TRBD1,TRBJ2-7,TGTGCCAGCAGTTGGGAGACAGGGTGGGAGCAGTACTTC,CASSWETGWEQYF
TRBV30,.,.,TRBJ2-3,TGTGCCTGGATCCCGGGACATAGCACAGATACGCAGTATTTT,CAWIPGHSTDTQYF
TRBV20-1,.,.,TRBJ1-1,TGCAGTGCTTGCCGGGACGGCAACACTGAAGCTTTCTTT,CSACRDGNTEAFF
TRBV12-3/TRBV12-4,.,.,TRBJ1-1,TGTGCCAGCAGTTTCACCGGGAGTGAAGCTTTCTTT,CASSFTGSEAFF
TRBV2,.,TRBD1,TRBJ1-1,TGTGCCAGCAGTCCTCCGGACAGGGTTAACACTGAAGCTTTCTTT,CASSPPDRVNTEAFF
TRBV12-3/TRBV12-4,.,.,TRBJ1-5,TGTGCCAGCGGGGGTTCGAGGGTTCAGCCCCAGCATTTT,CASGGSRVQPQHF
TRBV15,.,.,TRBJ1-2,TGTGCCACCAGCAGAGATGATGGCTACACCTTC,CATSRDDGYTF
TRBV7-9,.,.,TRBJ1-1,TGTGCCAGCAGTTCCCCCCTCGGCCCGGAAGCTTTCTTT,CASSSPLGPEAFF
TRBV5-6,once,.,TRBJ2-2,TGTGCCAGCACCTACCCCGACGGGGAGCTGTTTTTT,CASTYPDGELFF
TRBV7-9,.,.,TRBJ2-5,TGTGCCAGCAGCTTAGGCCCGGGACCTTCAGAGACCCAGTACTTC,CASSLGPGPSETQYF
TRBV30,.,.,TRBJ1-2,TGTGCCTGGAGCGGCGAGGGGGGGTATGGCTACACCTTC,CAWSGEGGYGYTF
TRBV29-1,.,.,TRBJ1-1,TGCAGCGTTGAAAAGGGGATGGGGACTGAAGCTTTCTTT,CSVEKGMGTEAFF
TRBV7-2,.,.,TRBJ2-1,TGTGCCAGCAGTCCCCCCCCACCCAGCGTAGGTGAGCAGTTCTTC,CASSPPPPSVGEQFF
TRBV20-1,once,TRBD2,TRBJ2-7,TGCAGTGCTAGAGACCGGGCAGCGGGGGTATCCTCCTACGAGCAGTACTTC,CSARDRAAGVSSYEQYF
TRBV27,.,.,TRBJ2-7,TGTGCCAGCAGTCCCTCGCCGCTGGGGTGGGAGCAGTACTTC,CASSPSPLGWEQYF
TRBV7-9,.,.,TRBJ2-3,TGTGCCAGCAGCTTAATCGGCAGCGAGGCCACAGATACGCAGTATTTT,CASSLIGSEATDTQYF
TRBV19,.,.,TRBJ2-7,TGTGCCAGTAGGGAGCCGCAGTACTTC,CASREPQYF
TRBV2,.,.,TRBJ2-1,TGTGCCACCAGGGGAGTACTATACAATGAGCAGTTCTTC,CATRGVLYNEQFF
TRBV27,.,.,TRBJ2-7,TGTGCCAGCGCAGGGGCGGACTACGAGCAGTACTTC,CASAGADYEQYF
TRBV29-1,.,TRBD1,TRBJ2-6,TGCAGCGTATTGGACAGGGTGGAAGGGGCCAACGTCCTGACTTTC,CSVLDRVEGANVLTF
TRBV6-6,once,.,TRBJ1-1,TGTGCCAGCAGTTTTACGTTGACGGAAGCTTTCTTT,CASSFTLTEAFF
TRBV29-1,.,.,TRBJ1-1,TGCAGCGCAGACCCGGATACAGGGCTTGGGACTGAAGCTTTCTTT,CSADPDTGLGTEAFF
TRBV30,.,.,TRBJ1-1,TGTGCCTGGGACAGTAGCGGCACTGAAGCTTTCTTT,CAWDSSGTEAFF
TRBV27,.,.,TRBJ1-5,TGTGCCAGCAGTTCCTTGAATCAGCCCCAGCATTTT,CASSSLNQPQHF
TRBV5-4,.,TRBD1,TRBJ1-2,TGTGCCAGCAGCTTGAGAGGACAGGAAGGCTCCGATGGCTACACCTTC,CASSLRGQEGSDGYTF
TRBV20-1,.,.,TRBJ1-1,TGCAGTGCCCTTGATCAGATGAACACTGAAGCTTTCTTT,CSALDQMNTEAFF
TRBV13,.,TRBD2,TRBJ2-4,TGTGCCAGCAGTCCCCACGGGGGGGAGGCCAAAAACATTCAGTACTTC,CASSPHGGEAKNIQYF
TRBV7-9,.,.,TRBJ2-3,TGTGCCAGCAGCTTAAAGGGCTCTAGCACAGATACGCAGTATTTT,CASSLKGSSTDTQYF
TRBV3-1,.,.,TRBJ2-2,TGTGCCAGCAGCCAAACAACAGGGTCGGGCACCGGGGAGCTGTTTTTT,CASSQTTGSGTGELFF
TRBV20-1,.,.,TRBJ2-5,TGCAGTGCTAGAGATTTCTTGGAGACCCAGTACTTC,CSARDFLETQYF
TRBV4-1,.,.,TRBJ2-3,TGCGCCAGCAGCCAAGTGACTAGAAGCACAGATACGCAGTATTTT,CASSQVTRSTDTQYF
TRBV7-9,.,TRBD2,TRBJ2-1,TGTGCCAGCAGCTTATTGACGCTAGCGGCCAATGAGCAGTTCTTC,CASSLLTLAANEQFF
TRBV29-1,.,.,TRBJ2-7,TGCAGCGTTGAAAACACTGACGACTACGAGCAGTACTTC,CSVENTDDYEQYF
TRBV5-4,.,.,TRBJ1-1,TGTGCCAGCAGCTTGGGTTTAGGCTCGGAGGGCGAAGCTTTCTTT,CASSLGLGSEGEAFF
TRBV5-1,.,.,TRBJ1-2,TGCGCCAGCAGCTTGGTGACCGCTAACTATGGCTACACCTTC,CASSLVTANYGYTF